The source of this T cell receptor (beta chain) is a study of T cell repertoires in cytomegalovirus infection. On the study more broadly: The public TCR beta signatures pointed to both CMV infection and matching HLA type. Study results and limitations: Within the response measured ex vivo, HLA-C-restricted CMV-specific TCR beta clonotypes were dominant. Frequencies of public TCR beta families were cumulated, and this identified carriers of CMV plus the relevant HLA.

This clonotype was observed a few times. Its antigen remains unknown. From the reads, TCRdb called clonotypes with MiXCR, one entry per CDR3 protein. The sample includes 200,000 to 300,000 distinct CDR3 sequences, approximately 14% of them seen just once. Germline V CDR1 and CDR2: SGHNT, YYREEE (reference sequence). The V gene lost 2 bases and the J gene lost 4 bases, with 12 bases spanning the gap. The CDR3 sequence is 15 residues long. The sequencing sample was made of PBMCs. The source is a human donor in good health (CMV status not recorded). Some clones in this sample may be carry-over from other donors' samples. The V gene is TRBV5-4, the J gene TRBJ2-2; D tentatively reads TRBD1 or TRBD2 (6 bases each). CDR3 coding DNA: TGTGCCAGCAGCTTCCTTGGGGGGCCCACCGGGGAGCTGTTTTTT. It encodes CASSFLGGPTGELFF.